Listed below are T cell receptor beta chains from one sample, sequenced in a study of OX40 agonist ivuxolimab in advanced cancers. Sequenced by immunoSEQ multiplex PCR; TCRdb stores in-frame clones only, minus some. This sample has about 21,000 clones, with 84% found just once. The sequenced sample was CD4+ or CD8+ T cells sorted from blood, obtained in a trial of the OX40 agonist ivuxolimab. These receptors came from an adult with an advanced solid tumor such as melanoma, head and neck, liver or kidney cancer. Both conserved end residues are part of each CDR3. Each record gives: V gene, clone size, D gene, J gene, CDR3 DNA, CDR3 protein. The D gene is left open where the match is weak. Size values are once, few and many counts, or a class for expanded clones, and some rows have none.

v_gene: TRBV19
abundance: once
d_gene: .
j_gene: TRBJ2-1
CDR3nt: TGTGCCAGTAGTATTTCCTATAGGGAGCAGTTCTTC
CDR3aa: CASSISYREQFF

v_gene: TRBV5-1
abundance: .
d_gene: TRBD1
j_gene: TRBJ2-2
CDR3nt: TGCGCCAGCTCCGACAGGGACGACACCGGGGAGCTGTTTTTT
CDR3aa: CASSDRDDTGELFF

v_gene: TRBV6-1
abundance: .
d_gene: .
j_gene: TRBJ2-5
CDR3nt: TGTGCCAGCAGGGTGACAGTCCACTTACAAGAGACCCAGTACTTC
CDR3aa: CASRVTVHLQETQYF

v_gene: TRBV21-1
abundance: .
d_gene: .
j_gene: TRBJ1-1
CDR3nt: TGTGCCAACGGACGAGGGCCCGGCCAGTGTCTCGACGAAGCTTTCTTT
CDR3aa: CANGRGPGQCLDEAFF

v_gene: TRBV18
abundance: once
d_gene: .
j_gene: TRBJ1-6
CDR3nt: TGTGCCAGCTCACCACAAAAGGACCAAAATTCACCCCTCCACTTT
CDR3aa: CASSPQKDQNSPLHF

v_gene: TRBV6-1
abundance: few
d_gene: .
j_gene: TRBJ2-7
CDR3nt: TGTGCCAGCAGTGAAAGGTTGTACCGACCCTCAAGAGGCGGCTACGAGCAGTACTTC
CDR3aa: CASSERLYRPSRGGYEQYF

v_gene: TRBV7-2
abundance: .
d_gene: .
j_gene: TRBJ2-7
CDR3nt: TGTGCCAGCAGCTTAGAAGGCCTGAGCTCCTACGAGCAGTACTTC
CDR3aa: CASSLEGLSSYEQYF

v_gene: TRBV28
abundance: .
d_gene: TRBD2
j_gene: TRBJ2-7
CDR3nt: TGTGCCAGCAGCTCCCCGGGACTAGTTCCCTACGAGCAGTACTTC
CDR3aa: CASSSPGLVPYEQYF

v_gene: TRBV10-2
abundance: .
d_gene: .
j_gene: TRBJ1-2
CDR3nt: TGCGCCAGCAGTGGGTCAGGGTCCTATGGCTACACCTTC
CDR3aa: CASSGSGSYGYTF

v_gene: TRBV2
abundance: .
d_gene: .
j_gene: TRBJ1-4
CDR3nt: TGTGCCAGCGAAGGAGGGGCAACTAATGAAAAACTGTTTTTT
CDR3aa: CASEGGATNEKLFF

v_gene: TRBV15
abundance: .
d_gene: .
j_gene: TRBJ1-2
CDR3nt: TGTGCCACCAGCAGAGATTTGGGCATCACTCTCTATGGCTACACCTTC
CDR3aa: CATSRDLGITLYGYTF

v_gene: TRBV14
abundance: .
d_gene: .
j_gene: TRBJ2-2
CDR3nt: TGTGCCAGCAGCCAAGACCCCTTTTTGAACACCGGGGAGCTGTTTTTT
CDR3aa: CASSQDPFLNTGELFF

v_gene: TRBV11-2
abundance: .
d_gene: .
j_gene: TRBJ1-3
CDR3nt: TGTGCCAGCAGTCCCGACAATCTCGGAAACACCATATATTTT
CDR3aa: CASSPDNLGNTIYF

v_gene: TRBV14
abundance: .
d_gene: .
j_gene: TRBJ2-3
CDR3nt: TGTGCCAGCAGCCAAGATCTCGGGCAGGGAACTAGCACAGATACGCAGTATTTT
CDR3aa: CASSQDLGQGTSTDTQYF

v_gene: TRBV4-2
abundance: few
d_gene: TRBD1
j_gene: TRBJ1-2
CDR3nt: TGTGCCAGCAGCCAAGATCTGGGACAGCGTAGCTATGGCTACACCTTC
CDR3aa: CASSQDLGQRSYGYTF

v_gene: TRBV4-2
abundance: .
d_gene: TRBD2
j_gene: TRBJ2-3
CDR3nt: TGTGCCAGCAGCCAGGCTAGCGGGGGCACTATGGGGGATACGCAGTATTTT
CDR3aa: CASSQASGGTMGDTQYF

v_gene: TRBV6-5
abundance: .
d_gene: TRBD1
j_gene: TRBJ1-1
CDR3nt: TGTGCCAGCAGTTACTCGATAGGGGCAGGGGGAGAAGCTTTCTTT
CDR3aa: CASSYSIGAGGEAFF

v_gene: TRBV10-3
abundance: .
d_gene: TRBD2
j_gene: TRBJ2-7
CDR3nt: TGTGCCATCAGTGAGTTACCTAGCGGCGAGCAGTACTTC
CDR3aa: CAISELPSGEQYF

v_gene: TRBV1
abundance: .
d_gene: .
j_gene: TRBJ2-7
CDR3nt: TGCACCAGCAGCCCCCGCTACCCTCGGCTAGGACGCCCTCCGGAGCAGTACTTC
CDR3aa: CTSSPRYPRLGRPPEQYF

v_gene: TRBV5-1
abundance: .
d_gene: TRBD2
j_gene: TRBJ2-5
CDR3nt: TGCGCCTCCGGCGGGCTAGCGGGATCCCCCGAAGACTTC
CDR3aa: CASGGLAGSPEDF

v_gene: TRBV4-1
abundance: once
d_gene: .
j_gene: TRBJ1-1
CDR3nt: TGCGCCAGCAGCCAAGGCTTGGGCACTGAAGCTTTCTTT
CDR3aa: CASSQGLGTEAFF

v_gene: TRBV5-4
abundance: .
d_gene: TRBD2
j_gene: TRBJ2-1
CDR3nt: TGTGCCAGCAGCTTGGAGCTAGCGGAACCTAAGCAGTTCTTC
CDR3aa: CASSLELAEPKQFF

v_gene: TRBV7-6
abundance: .
d_gene: TRBD1
j_gene: TRBJ2-1
CDR3nt: TGTGCCAGCAGCTTACCGGGACAGGGACAAAATGAGCAGTTCTTC
CDR3aa: CASSLPGQGQNEQFF

v_gene: TRBV7-9
abundance: .
d_gene: .
j_gene: TRBJ1-6
CDR3nt: TGTGCCAGCAGCTTATCCGGACAGAATTCACCCCTCCACTTT
CDR3aa: CASSLSGQNSPLHF

v_gene: TRBV27
abundance: .
d_gene: TRBD1
j_gene: TRBJ2-5
CDR3nt: TGTGCCAGCAGTAAGAAGGGACAGGGGGAAGAGACCCAGTACTTC
CDR3aa: CASSKKGQGEETQYF

v_gene: TRBV5-8
abundance: .
d_gene: .
j_gene: TRBJ1-5
CDR3nt: TGTGCCAGCAGCTTGATGACTGATTCTACTAGTCGTAAGCCCCAGCATTTT
CDR3aa: CASSLMTDSTSRKPQHF

v_gene: TRBV18
abundance: .
d_gene: .
j_gene: TRBJ1-4
CDR3nt: TGTGCCAGCTCACCACCGAATTTTGAAAAACTGTTTTTT
CDR3aa: CASSPPNFEKLFF

v_gene: TRBV5-1
abundance: .
d_gene: .
j_gene: TRBJ2-1
CDR3nt: TGCGCCAGCGGCGAAGAGGATGAGCAGTTCTTC
CDR3aa: CASGEEDEQFF

v_gene: TRBV19
abundance: .
d_gene: .
j_gene: TRBJ1-1
CDR3nt: TGTGCCAGTAGTATTGTTAGCGGGAACACTGAAGCTTTCTTT
CDR3aa: CASSIVSGNTEAFF

v_gene: TRBV27
abundance: .
d_gene: TRBD2
j_gene: TRBJ2-7
CDR3nt: TGTGCCAGCAGTTCCCGTAGCGGGAGCGAGCAGTACTTC
CDR3aa: CASSSRSGSEQYF

v_gene: TRBV9
abundance: once
d_gene: .
j_gene: TRBJ1-5
CDR3nt: TGTGCCAGCAGCACTGGGGACAATCAGCCCCAGCATTTT
CDR3aa: CASSTGDNQPQHF

v_gene: TRBV15
abundance: .
d_gene: .
j_gene: TRBJ1-3
CDR3nt: TGTGCCACCAGCAGAGATTACGGGGGGTCCTCTGGAAACACCATATATTTT
CDR3aa: CATSRDYGGSSGNTIYF